Each of the 4 T cell receptor beta chains below was sequenced from the same sample in a study of blood T cell repertoires in COVID-19. Profiling relied on immunoSEQ multiplex PCR, and the TCRdb table lists in-frame clones only, not all of them. Altogether 90,000 or so clones are present, roughly 83% being singletons, with the ten largest covering approximately 10%. The sequencing input was peripheral blood. The receptors originated from a human donor in a cohort sampled during active COVID-19.

This rearrangement joins TRBV2 to TRBJ2-1; no definite D call. The CDR3 extends over 15 amino acids. Germline loops: CDR1 SNHLY, CDR2 FYNNEI. V was clipped by 6 bases and J by 0 bases, with 12 bases between them. The CDR3 here is CASSLTPSSYNEQFF. CDR3 DNA: TGTGCCAGCAGCCTTACTCCGAGCTCCTACAATGAGCAGTTCTTC.

This sequence joins TRBV19 and TRBJ1-4; no definite D call. The CDR3 runs to 13 residues. Trimming left V 5 bases short and J 8 bases short, with 12 bases between. Germline V gene lookup returns CDR1 LNHDA and CDR2 SQIVND (reference sequence). This CDR3 reads CASSLAGREKLFF. In DNA, the CDR3 is TGTGCCAGTAGTTTAGCAGGAAGAGAAAAACTGTTTTTT.

CDR3 nucleotide sequence: TGCGCCAGCAGCATCAACAGGGCTAGCACAGATACGCAGTATTTT. Translating gives CASSINRASTDTQYF. The chain is built from TRBV5-1 and TRBJ2-3; weak D call: TRBD1 (6 bases). V was trimmed by 4 bases and J by 0 bases, leaving 12 bases between them. Germline lookup yields CDR1 SGHRS and CDR2 YFSETQ. The CDR3 is 15 residues long.

V and J are TRBV27 and TRBJ1-1; 7 bases match TRBD1. The CDR3 has 16 residues. CDR1 is MNHEY, CDR2 SMNVEV, per germline (reference sequence). With V trimmed by 6 bases and J by 4 bases, 14 bases remained unmatched. CDR3 DNA: TGTGCCAGCAGGTTACAGGGGCGGCCCCTGGTCACTGAAGCTTTCTTT. Protein product: CASRLQGRPLVTEAFF.